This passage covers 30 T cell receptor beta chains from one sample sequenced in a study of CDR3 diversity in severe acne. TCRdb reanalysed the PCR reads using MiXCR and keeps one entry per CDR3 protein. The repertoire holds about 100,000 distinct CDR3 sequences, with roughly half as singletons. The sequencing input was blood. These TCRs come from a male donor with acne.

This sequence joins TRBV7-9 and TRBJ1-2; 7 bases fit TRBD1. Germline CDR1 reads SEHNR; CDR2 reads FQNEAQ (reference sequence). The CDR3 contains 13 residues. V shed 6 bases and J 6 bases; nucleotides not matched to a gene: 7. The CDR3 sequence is CASRQQGRDGYTF. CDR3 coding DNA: TGTGCCAGCAGACAACAGGGGAGGGATGGCTACACCTTC. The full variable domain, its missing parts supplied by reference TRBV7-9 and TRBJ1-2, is DTGVSQNPRHKITKRGQNVTFRCDPISEHNRLYWYRQTLGQGPEFLTYFQNEAQLEKSRLLSDRFSAERPKGSFSTLEIQRTEQGDSAMYLCASRQQGRDGYTFGSGTRLTVV.

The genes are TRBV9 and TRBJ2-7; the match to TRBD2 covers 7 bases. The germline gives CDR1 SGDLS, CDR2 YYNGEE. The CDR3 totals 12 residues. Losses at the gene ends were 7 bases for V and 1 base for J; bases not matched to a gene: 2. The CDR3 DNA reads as TGTGCCAGCGGGGGGGGGTCCTACGAGCAGTACTTC. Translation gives CASGGGSYEQYF.

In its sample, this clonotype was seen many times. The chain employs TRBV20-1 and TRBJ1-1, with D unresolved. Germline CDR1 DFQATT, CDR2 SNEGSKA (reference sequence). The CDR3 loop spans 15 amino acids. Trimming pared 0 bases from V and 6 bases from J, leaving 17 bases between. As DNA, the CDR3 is TGCAGTGCTAGAGATTTCGAAGAGATTATACCTGAAGCTTTCTTT. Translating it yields CSARDFEEIIPEAFF.

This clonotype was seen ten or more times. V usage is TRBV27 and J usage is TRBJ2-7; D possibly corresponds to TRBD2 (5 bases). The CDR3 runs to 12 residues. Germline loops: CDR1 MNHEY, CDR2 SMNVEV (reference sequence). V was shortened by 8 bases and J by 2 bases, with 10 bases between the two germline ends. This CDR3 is CASGAGTYEQYV. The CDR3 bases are TGTGCCAGCGGCGCGGGTACCTACGAGCAGTACGTC.

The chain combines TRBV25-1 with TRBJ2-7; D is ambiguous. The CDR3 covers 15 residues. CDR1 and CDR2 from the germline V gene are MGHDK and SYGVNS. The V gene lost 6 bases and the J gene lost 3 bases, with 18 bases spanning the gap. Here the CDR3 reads CASSQDFGASYEQYF. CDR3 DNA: TGTGCCAGCAGCCAAGACTTTGGCGCAAGCTACGAGCAGTACTTC.

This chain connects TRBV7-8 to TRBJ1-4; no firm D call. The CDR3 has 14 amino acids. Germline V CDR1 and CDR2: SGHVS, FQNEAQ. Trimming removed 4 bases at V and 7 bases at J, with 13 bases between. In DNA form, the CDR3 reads TGTGCCAGCAGCTCGACGGACTTGAGTGAAAAACTGTTTTTT. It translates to CASSSTDLSEKLFF.

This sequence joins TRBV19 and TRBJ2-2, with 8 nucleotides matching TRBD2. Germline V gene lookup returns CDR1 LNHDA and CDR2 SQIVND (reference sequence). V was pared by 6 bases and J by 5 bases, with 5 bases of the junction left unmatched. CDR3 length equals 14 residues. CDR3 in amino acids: CASSPSGGTGELFF. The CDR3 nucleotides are TGTGCCAGTAGCCCGTCGGGGGGGACCGGGGAGCTGTTTTTT.

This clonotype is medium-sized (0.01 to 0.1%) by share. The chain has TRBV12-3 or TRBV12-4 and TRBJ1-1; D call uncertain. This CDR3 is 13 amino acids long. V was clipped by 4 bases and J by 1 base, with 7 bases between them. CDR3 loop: CASSSYGNTEAFF. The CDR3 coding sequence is TGTGCCAGCAGTTCTTACGGGAACACTGAAGCTTTCTTT.

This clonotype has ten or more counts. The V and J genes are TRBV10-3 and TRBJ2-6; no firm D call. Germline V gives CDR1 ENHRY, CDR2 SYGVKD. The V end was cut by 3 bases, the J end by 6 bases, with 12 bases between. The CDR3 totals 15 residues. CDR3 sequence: CAISEVAIKANVLTF. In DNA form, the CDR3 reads TGTGCCATCAGTGAAGTTGCCATCAAGGCCAACGTCCTGACTTTC.

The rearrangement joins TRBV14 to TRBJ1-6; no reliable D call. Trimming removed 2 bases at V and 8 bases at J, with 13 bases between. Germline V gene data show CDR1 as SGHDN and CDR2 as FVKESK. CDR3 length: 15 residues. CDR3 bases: TGTGCCAGCAGCCAACTAACTAGCGGGGATTCACCCCTCCACTTT. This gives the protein CASSQLTSGDSPLHF.

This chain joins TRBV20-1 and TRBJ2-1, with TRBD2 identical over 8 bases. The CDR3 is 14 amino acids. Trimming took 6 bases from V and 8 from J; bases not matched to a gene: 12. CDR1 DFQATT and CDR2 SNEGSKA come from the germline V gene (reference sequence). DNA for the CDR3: TGCAGTGCCAGTAACAGCGGGAGAACCGATGAGCAGTTCTTC. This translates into CSASNSGRTDEQFF.

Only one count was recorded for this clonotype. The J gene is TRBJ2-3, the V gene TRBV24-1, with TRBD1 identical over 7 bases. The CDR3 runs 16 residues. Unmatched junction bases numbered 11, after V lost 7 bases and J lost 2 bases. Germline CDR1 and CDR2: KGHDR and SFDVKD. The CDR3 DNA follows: TGTGCCACCAGCTCCAGAAGCAGGGGGAACACAGATACGCAGTATTTT. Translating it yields CATSSRSRGNTDTQYF.

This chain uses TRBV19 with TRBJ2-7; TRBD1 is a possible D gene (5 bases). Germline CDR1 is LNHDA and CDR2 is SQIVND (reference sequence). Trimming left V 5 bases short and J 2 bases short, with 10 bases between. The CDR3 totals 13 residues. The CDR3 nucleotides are TGTGCCAGTAGTTCCGGACACGCCTACGAGCAGTACTTC. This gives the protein CASSSGHAYEQYF. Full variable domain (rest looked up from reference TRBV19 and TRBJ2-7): DGGITQSPKYLFRKEGQNVTLSCEQNLNHDAMYWYRQDPGQGLRLIYYSQIVNDFQKGDIAEGYSVSREKKESFPLTVTSAQKNPTAFYLCASSSGHAYEQYFGPGTRLTVT.

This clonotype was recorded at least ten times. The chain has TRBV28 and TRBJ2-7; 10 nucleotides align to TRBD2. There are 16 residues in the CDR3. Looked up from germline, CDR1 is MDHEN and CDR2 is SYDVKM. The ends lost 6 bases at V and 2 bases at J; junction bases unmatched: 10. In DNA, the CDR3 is TGTGCCAGCAGCTATACCAGCGGGAGGGCCGCCTACGAGCAGTACTTC. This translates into CASSYTSGRAAYEQYF.

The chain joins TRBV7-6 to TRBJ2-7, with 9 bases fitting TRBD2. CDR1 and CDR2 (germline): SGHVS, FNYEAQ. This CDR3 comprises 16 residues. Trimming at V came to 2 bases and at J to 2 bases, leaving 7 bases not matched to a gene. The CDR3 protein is CASSLSMLAGTYEQYF. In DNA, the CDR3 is TGTGCCAGCAGCTTATCTATGCTAGCGGGAACCTACGAGCAGTACTTC.

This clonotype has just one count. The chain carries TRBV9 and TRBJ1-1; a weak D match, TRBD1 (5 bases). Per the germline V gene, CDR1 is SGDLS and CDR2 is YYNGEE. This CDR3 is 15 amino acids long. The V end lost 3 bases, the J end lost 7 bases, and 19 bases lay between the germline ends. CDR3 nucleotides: TGTGCCAGCAGCGCCCTCTCGGGACGGAGTATTGAAGCTTTCTTT. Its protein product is CASSALSGRSIEAFF.

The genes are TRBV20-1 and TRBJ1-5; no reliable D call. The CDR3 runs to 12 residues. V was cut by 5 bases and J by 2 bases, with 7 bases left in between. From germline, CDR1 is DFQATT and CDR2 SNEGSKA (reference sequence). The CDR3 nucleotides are TGCAGTGCTGGGGAGGGCAATCAGCCCCAGCATTTT. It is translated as CSAGEGNQPQHF.

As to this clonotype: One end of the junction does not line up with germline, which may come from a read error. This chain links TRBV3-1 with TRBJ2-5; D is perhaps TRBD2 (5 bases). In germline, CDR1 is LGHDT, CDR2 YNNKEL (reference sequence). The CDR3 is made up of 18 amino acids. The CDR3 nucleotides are TGTGCTAGCAGCCAAGAAGGTAGCAGCGGAAAACGCCAAGAGACCCAGTACTTC. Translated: CASSQEGSSGKRQETQYF.

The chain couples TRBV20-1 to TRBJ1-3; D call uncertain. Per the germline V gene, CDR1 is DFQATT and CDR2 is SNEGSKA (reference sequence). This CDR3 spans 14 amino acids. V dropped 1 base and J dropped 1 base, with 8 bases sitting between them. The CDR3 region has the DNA TGCAGTGCTAGAGCGTGGGATTCTGGAAACACCATATATTTT. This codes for CSARAWDSGNTIYF.

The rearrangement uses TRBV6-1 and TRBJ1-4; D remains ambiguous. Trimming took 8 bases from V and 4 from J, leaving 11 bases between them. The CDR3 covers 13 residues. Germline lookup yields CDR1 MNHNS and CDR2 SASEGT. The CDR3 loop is CASSDGFNEKLFF. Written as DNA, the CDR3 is TGTGCCAGCTCGGACGGCTTTAATGAAAAACTGTTTTTT.

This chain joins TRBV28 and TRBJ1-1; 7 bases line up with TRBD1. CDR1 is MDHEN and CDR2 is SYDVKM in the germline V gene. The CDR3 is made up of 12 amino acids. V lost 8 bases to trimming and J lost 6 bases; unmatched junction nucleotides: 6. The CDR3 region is CASGNRGSEAFF. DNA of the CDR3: TGTGCCAGCGGCAACAGGGGTTCTGAAGCTTTCTTT.

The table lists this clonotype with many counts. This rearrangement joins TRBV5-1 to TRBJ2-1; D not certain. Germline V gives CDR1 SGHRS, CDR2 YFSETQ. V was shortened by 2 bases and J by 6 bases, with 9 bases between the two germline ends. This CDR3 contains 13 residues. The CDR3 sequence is CASSFPRSNEQFF. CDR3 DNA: TGCGCCAGCAGCTTCCCCAGGAGCAATGAGCAGTTCTTC. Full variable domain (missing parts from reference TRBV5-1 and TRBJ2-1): KAGVTQTPRYLIKTRGQQVTLSCSPISGHRSVSWYQQTPGQGLQFLFEYFSETQRNKGNFPGRFSGRQFSNSRSEMNVSTLELGDSALYLCASSFPRSNEQFFGPGTRLTVL.

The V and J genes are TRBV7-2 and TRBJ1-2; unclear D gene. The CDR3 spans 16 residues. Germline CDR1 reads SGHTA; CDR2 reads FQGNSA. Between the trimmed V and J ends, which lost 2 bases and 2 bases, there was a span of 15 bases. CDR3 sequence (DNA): TGTGCCAGCAGCTTACGGGCTTATCCTGCAAACTATGGCTACACCTTC. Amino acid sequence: CASSLRAYPANYGYTF.

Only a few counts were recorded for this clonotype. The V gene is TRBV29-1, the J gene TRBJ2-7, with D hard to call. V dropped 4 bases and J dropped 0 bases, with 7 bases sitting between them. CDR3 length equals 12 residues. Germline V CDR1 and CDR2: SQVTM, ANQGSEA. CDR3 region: CSVGVSSYEQYF. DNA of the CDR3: TGCAGCGTTGGAGTTAGCTCCTACGAGCAGTACTTC.

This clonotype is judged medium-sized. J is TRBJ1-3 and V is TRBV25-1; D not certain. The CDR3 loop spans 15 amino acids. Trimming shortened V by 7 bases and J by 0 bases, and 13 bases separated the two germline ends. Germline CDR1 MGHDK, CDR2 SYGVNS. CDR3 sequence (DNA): TGTGCCAGCACCTCGGTCCACACCTCTGGAAACACCATATATTTT. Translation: CASTSVHTSGNTIYF.

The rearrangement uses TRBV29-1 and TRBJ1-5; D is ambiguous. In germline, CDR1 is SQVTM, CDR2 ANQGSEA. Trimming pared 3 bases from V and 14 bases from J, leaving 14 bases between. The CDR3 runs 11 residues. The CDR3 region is CSVEGLYNEHF. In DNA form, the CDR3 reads TGCAGCGTTGAGGGCCTTTACAATGAGCATTTT.

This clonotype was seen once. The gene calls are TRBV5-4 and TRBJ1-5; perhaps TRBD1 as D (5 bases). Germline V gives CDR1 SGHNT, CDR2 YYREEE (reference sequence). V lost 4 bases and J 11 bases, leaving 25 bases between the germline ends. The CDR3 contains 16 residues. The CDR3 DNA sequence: TGTGCCAGCAGCGGTCGTCAACGTGGGGGGGTAGAGACCCAGCATTTT. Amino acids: CASSGRQRGGVETQHF.

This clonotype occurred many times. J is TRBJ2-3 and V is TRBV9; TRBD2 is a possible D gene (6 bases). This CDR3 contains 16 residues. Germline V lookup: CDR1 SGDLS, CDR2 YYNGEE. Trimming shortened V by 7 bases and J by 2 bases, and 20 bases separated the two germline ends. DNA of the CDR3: TGTGCCAGCGGAGAACTAGCTCAACCTGACACAGATACGCAGTATTTT. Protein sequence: CASGELAQPDTDTQYF.

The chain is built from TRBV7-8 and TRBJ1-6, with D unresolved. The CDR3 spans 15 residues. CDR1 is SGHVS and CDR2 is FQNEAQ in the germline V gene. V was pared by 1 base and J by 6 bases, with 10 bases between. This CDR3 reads CASSLVVGFNSPLHF. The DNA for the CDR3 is TGTGCCAGCAGCTTAGTGGTGGGGTTTAATTCACCCCTCCACTTT. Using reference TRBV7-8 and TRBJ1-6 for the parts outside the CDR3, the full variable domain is GAGVSQSPRYKVAKRGQDVALRCDPISGHVSLFWYQQALGQGPEFLTYFQNEAQLDKSGLPSDRFFAERPEGSVSTLKIQRTQQEDSAVYLCASSLVVGFNSPLHFGNGTRLTVT.

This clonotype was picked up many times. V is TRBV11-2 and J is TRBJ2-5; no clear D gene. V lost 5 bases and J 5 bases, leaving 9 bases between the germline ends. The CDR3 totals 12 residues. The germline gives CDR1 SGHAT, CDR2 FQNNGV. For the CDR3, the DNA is TGTGCCAGCAGCCCACCCACGGAGACCCAGTACTTC. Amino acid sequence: CASSPPTETQYF.